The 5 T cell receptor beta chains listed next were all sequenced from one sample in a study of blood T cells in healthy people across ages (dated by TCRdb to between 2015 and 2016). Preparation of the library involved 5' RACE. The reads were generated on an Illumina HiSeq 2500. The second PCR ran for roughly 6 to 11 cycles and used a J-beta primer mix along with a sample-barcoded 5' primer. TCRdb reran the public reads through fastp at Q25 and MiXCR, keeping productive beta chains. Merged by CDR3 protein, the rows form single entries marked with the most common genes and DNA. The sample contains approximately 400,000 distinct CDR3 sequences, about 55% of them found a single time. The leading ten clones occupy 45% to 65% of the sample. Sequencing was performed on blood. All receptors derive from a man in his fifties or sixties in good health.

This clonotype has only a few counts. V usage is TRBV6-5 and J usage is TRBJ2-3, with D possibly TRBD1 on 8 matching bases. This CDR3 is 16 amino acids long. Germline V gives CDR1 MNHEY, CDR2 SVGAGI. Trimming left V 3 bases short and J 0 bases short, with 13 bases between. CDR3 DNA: TGTGCCAGCAGTTATTACAGGGGGGGTAGCACAGATACGCAGTATTTT. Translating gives CASSYYRGGSTDTQYF.

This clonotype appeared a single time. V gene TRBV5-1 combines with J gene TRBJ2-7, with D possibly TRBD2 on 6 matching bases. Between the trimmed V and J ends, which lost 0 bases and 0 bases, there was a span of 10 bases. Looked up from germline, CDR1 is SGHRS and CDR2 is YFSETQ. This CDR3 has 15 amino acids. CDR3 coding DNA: TGCGCCAGCAGCTTGGTTACCGGGAGCTCCTACGAGCAGTACTTC. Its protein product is CASSLVTGSSYEQYF. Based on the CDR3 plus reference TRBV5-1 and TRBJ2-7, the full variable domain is KAGVTQTPRYLIKTRGQQVTLSCSPISGHRSVSWYQQTPGQGLQFLFEYFSETQRNKGNFPGRFSGRQFSNSRSEMNVSTLELGDSALYLCASSLVTGSSYEQYFGPGTRLTVT.

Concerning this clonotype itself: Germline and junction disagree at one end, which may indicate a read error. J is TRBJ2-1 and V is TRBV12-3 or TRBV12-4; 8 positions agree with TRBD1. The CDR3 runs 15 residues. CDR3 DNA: TGTGCCAGCAGCCCCAGGGGGCTGGGGTACAGTGAGCAGTTCTTC. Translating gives CASSPRGLGYSEQFF.

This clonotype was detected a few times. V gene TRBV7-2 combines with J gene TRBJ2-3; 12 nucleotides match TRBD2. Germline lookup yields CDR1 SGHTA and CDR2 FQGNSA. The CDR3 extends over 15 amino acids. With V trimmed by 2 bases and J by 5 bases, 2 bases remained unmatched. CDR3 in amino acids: CASSLKLAGGDTQYF. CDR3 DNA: TGTGCCAGCAGCTTAAAACTAGCGGGAGGAGATACGCAGTATTTT.

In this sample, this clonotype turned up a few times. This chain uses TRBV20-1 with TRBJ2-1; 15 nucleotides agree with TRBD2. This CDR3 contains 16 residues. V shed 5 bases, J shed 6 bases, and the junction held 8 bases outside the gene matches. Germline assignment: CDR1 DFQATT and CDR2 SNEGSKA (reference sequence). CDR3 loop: CSAGHLGLAGGNEQFF. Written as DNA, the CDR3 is TGCAGTGCTGGGCACCTGGGACTAGCGGGAGGCAATGAGCAGTTCTTC.